A single sample gave rise to the 30 T cell receptor beta chains below, sequenced in a study of cytomegalovirus exposure and HLA in healthy donors. In the PCR, 60 Vbeta and 13 Jbeta primers were used. TCRdb's table, derived via immunoSEQ multiplex PCR, lists solely in-frame clones and lacks some. The data show about 200,000 clones, with 75% to 80% seen just once and less than 2.5% held by the top ten. The sequenced material came from PBMCs. The receptors derive from a woman younger than 45 in good health and CMV-seropositive.

The chain joins TRBV11-3 to TRBJ2-3, with TRBD1 identical over 12 bases. The germline gives CDR1 SGHNT, CDR2 YENEEA. Unmatched junction bases numbered 5, after V lost 4 bases and J lost 6 bases. The CDR3 totals 15 residues. The CDR3 DNA reads TGTGCCAGCAGCTCTGGGACAGGGGGCGTGGATACGCAGTATTTT. Protein sequence: CASSSGTGGVDTQYF.

This clone was recorded only once. V and J are TRBV30 and TRBJ1-5; D perhaps matches TRBD1 (6 bases). The ends were cut back, 2 bases at V and 6 bases at J, with 17 bases in the middle. The CDR3 has 15 amino acids. The germline V gene has CDR1 GTSNPN and CDR2 SVGIG (reference sequence). The CDR3 reads CAWSQGWGPAQPQHF. CDR3 DNA sequence: TGTGCCTGGAGTCAGGGGTGGGGGCCGGCTCAGCCCCAGCATTTT.

The chain combines TRBV7-2 with TRBJ2-2; no reliable D call. Germline-derived CDR1 and CDR2 are SGHTA and FQGNSA. Trimming stripped 1 base from V and 9 bases from J, with 9 bases between. The CDR3 has 13 residues. The CDR3 DNA sequence: TGTGCCAGCAGCTTAGGGGCAGTTCGGGAGCTGTTTTTT. Encoded protein: CASSLGAVRELFF. Looking up the rest from reference TRBV7-2 and TRBJ2-2 gives the full variable domain: GAGVSQSPSNKVTEKGKDVELRCDPISGHTALYWYRQSLGQGLEFLIYFQGNSAPDKSGLPSDRFSAERTGGSVSTLTIQRTQQEDSAVYLCASSLGAVRELFFGEGSRLTVL.

V usage is TRBV4-2 and J usage is TRBJ1-2; 10 bases are shared with TRBD1. Germline V gene data show CDR1 as LGHNA and CDR2 as YNFKEQ. V lost 1 base, J lost 0 bases, and 5 bases stayed unmatched. This CDR3 comprises 17 residues. The CDR3 is CASSQVGQGTTNYGYTF. The CDR3 DNA follows: TGTGCCAGCAGCCAAGTGGGACAGGGGACAACTAACTATGGCTACACCTTC.

The chain combines TRBV25-1 with TRBJ1-1; unclear D gene. This CDR3 region has 11 residues. CDR1 and CDR2 (germline): MGHDK, SYGVNS. The V and J ends lost 7 bases and 3 bases respectively, with 6 bases between them. CDR3 sequence (DNA): TGTGCCAGCACGTTTTACACTGAAGCTTTCTTT. It is translated as CASTFYTEAFF.

The CDR3 DNA reads TGTGCCAGCAGCCAACGGGAGACAACCTACGAGCAGTACTTC. It encodes CASSQRETTYEQYF. The genes are TRBV16 and TRBJ2-7; possible D gene TRBD2, 6 bases. CDR3 length equals 14 residues. Trimming removed 2 bases from V and 2 bases from J, with 10 bases in between. Germline CDR1 reads KGHSY; CDR2 reads FQNENV.

This clone has only a few counts. The J gene is TRBJ1-3, the V gene TRBV6-1; TRBD1 is a possible D gene (6 bases). The CDR3 is 15 residues long. V was clipped by 7 bases and J by 0 bases, with 13 bases between them. Germline values: CDR1 MNHNS, CDR2 SASEGT. CDR3 region: CASTYTGSSGNTIYF. CDR3 DNA: TGTGCCAGCACTTATACAGGGAGCTCTGGAAACACCATATATTTT.

This clone was counted once. This sequence joins TRBV25-1 and TRBJ1-3, with D unresolved. Per the germline V gene, CDR1 is MGHDK and CDR2 is SYGVNS. This CDR3 has 13 residues. Trimming took 4 bases from V and 2 from J, leaving 6 bases between them. The CDR3 here is CASSVLAGNTIYF. For the CDR3, the DNA is TGTGCCAGCAGTGTCCTAGCTGGAAACACCATATATTTT.

Of note for this clone: Other DNA sequences in the same sample also yield this CDR3. This chain joins TRBV29-1 and TRBJ2-3; TRBD1 matches 10 bases. Per the germline V gene, CDR1 is SQVTM and CDR2 is ANQGSEA. The CDR3 covers 13 residues. V trimming: 3 bases; J trimming: 8 bases; junction bases outside the gene matches: 5. CDR3 amino acids: CSVEGTGVATQYF. CDR3 sequence (DNA): TGCAGCGTTGAGGGGACAGGGGTCGCTACGCAGTATTTT.

The chain carries TRBV7-3 and TRBJ2-5, with a weak D call TRBD2 (5 bases). The end of the DNA fits TRBJ2-7 better, so the J call may be wrong. Germline values: CDR1 SGHTA, CDR2 FQGTGA. The CDR3 covers 14 residues. The CDR3: CASGGGSVPYEQYF. The CDR3 nucleotides read TGTGCCAGCGGCGGCGGTAGCGTACCCTACGAGCAGTACTTC.

This clone was counted between two and nine times. The rearrangement uses TRBV14 and TRBJ2-2; no reliable D call. This CDR3 region has 14 residues. V gave up 1 base and J gave up 4 bases, with 7 bases separating them. Looked up from germline, CDR1 is SGHDN and CDR2 is FVKESK. CDR3 in DNA: TGTGCCAGCAGCCAAGTCAGAGGCACCGGGGAGCTGTTTTTT. Translated: CASSQVRGTGELFF.

DNA of the CDR3: TGTGCCAGCAGCTTAGATCTAGGTCAGCCCCAGCATTTT. Amino acids: CASSLDLGQPQHF. The J gene is TRBJ1-5, the V gene TRBV7-9; D is undetermined. Per the germline V gene, CDR1 is SEHNR and CDR2 is FQNEAQ (reference sequence). Trimming shortened V by 1 base and J by 6 bases, and 7 bases separated the two germline ends. This CDR3 is built from 13 residues.

This clone occurred once. CDR3 nucleotides: TGTGCCAGCAGCGCTCCAGACAGGGTCGAGCAGTACTTC. It translates to CASSAPDRVEQYF. The chain employs TRBV9 and TRBJ2-7; TRBD1 matches 7 bases. This CDR3 is 13 amino acids long. The V and J ends lost 3 bases and 6 bases, in that order; junction bases with no gene match: 6. Looked up from germline, CDR1 is SGDLS and CDR2 is YYNGEE.

V is TRBV4-1 and J is TRBJ2-2; D may be TRBD2 (6 bases). V was shortened by 4 bases and J by 7 bases, with 22 bases between the two germline ends. CDR3 length equals 17 residues. Germline V gene data show CDR1 as MGHRA and CDR2 as YSYEKL. The chain's CDR3 is CASSRGESRRVGGELFF. As DNA, the CDR3 is TGCGCCAGCAGCCGAGGCGAGAGCAGGAGGGTTGGCGGGGAGCTGTTTTTT.

V and J are TRBV2 and TRBJ1-5, with D possibly being TRBD1 (5 bases). Germline lookup yields CDR1 SNHLY and CDR2 FYNNEI. The CDR3 covers 13 residues. V was shortened by 4 bases and J by 7 bases, with 11 bases between the two germline ends. The CDR3 DNA reads TGTGCCAGCAGTGGGGGCCCAGAGCAGCCCCAGCATTTT. Its translation: CASSGGPEQPQHF.

V gene TRBV5-1 combines with J gene TRBJ1-3; 8 bases agree with TRBD1. J was trimmed by 2 bases and V by 0 bases; bases with no gene match: 1. The CDR3 extends over 15 amino acids. The germline V gene has CDR1 SGHRS and CDR2 YFSETQ. Written as DNA, the CDR3 is TGCGCCAGCAGCTTGGGGACAGGGACTGGAAACACCATATATTTT. The encoded protein is CASSLGTGTGNTIYF. Full variable domain (outside the CDR3, taken from reference TRBV5-1 and TRBJ1-3): KAGVTQTPRYLIKTRGQQVTLSCSPISGHRSVSWYQQTPGQGLQFLFEYFSETQRNKGNFPGRFSGRQFSNSRSEMNVSTLELGDSALYLCASSLGTGTGNTIYFGEGSWLTVV.

The V gene is TRBV18, the J gene TRBJ2-5, with 8 bases aligning to TRBD2. This CDR3 region has 14 residues. The germline CDR1 and CDR2 sequences are KGHSH and LQKENI. The J segment lost 3 bases and the V segment lost 2 bases, leaving 2 bases of the junction unmatched. This chain's CDR3 is CASSPGTREETQYF. CDR3 nucleotide sequence: TGTGCCAGCTCACCAGGGACTAGAGAAGAGACCCAGTACTTC.

The chain has TRBV30 and TRBJ2-2; 11 bases match TRBD2. The V gene's germline CDR1 is GTSNPN and CDR2 SVGIG (reference sequence). This CDR3 region has 14 residues. Trimming removed 3 bases from V and 5 bases from J; junction bases left unmatched: 2. This CDR3 reads CAWRPSGRTGELFF. In DNA, the CDR3 is TGTGCCTGGAGACCTAGCGGGAGGACCGGGGAGCTGTTTTTT.

This chain links TRBV19 with TRBJ1-5; D unclear. The CDR3 has 13 residues. Germline V gene data show CDR1 as LNHDA and CDR2 as SQIVND (reference sequence). Trimming stripped 5 bases from V and 5 bases from J, with 10 bases between. This CDR3 is CASSLTADQPQHF. In nucleotides, the CDR3 is TGTGCCAGTAGTCTGACTGCGGATCAGCCCCAGCATTTT.

The chain combines TRBV7-2 with TRBJ2-1, with D maybe TRBD2 (7 bases). This CDR3 has 16 amino acids. Germline values: CDR1 SGHTA, CDR2 FQGNSA. Trimming took 5 bases from V and 3 from J, leaving 17 bases between them. CDR3 protein: CASSQGGAGSYNEQFF. CDR3 bases: TGTGCCAGCAGCCAAGGGGGGGCGGGGAGCTACAATGAGCAGTTCTTC. Combining the CDR3 with reference TRBV7-2 and TRBJ2-1 gives the whole variable domain GAGVSQSPSNKVTEKGKDVELRCDPISGHTALYWYRQSLGQGLEFLIYFQGNSAPDKSGLPSDRFSAERTGGSVSTLTIQRTQQEDSAVYLCASSQGGAGSYNEQFFGPGTRLTVL.

The chain is built from TRBV4-3 and TRBJ2-5; TRBD1 agrees at 9 bases. Germline V gene lookup returns CDR1 LGHNA and CDR2 YSLEER. CDR3 length equals 16 residues. J was trimmed by 2 bases and V by 1 base; bases with no gene match: 5. The CDR3 reads CASSQGTGVGQETQYF. CDR3 DNA sequence: TGCGCCAGCAGCCAAGGGACAGGGGTCGGGCAAGAGACCCAGTACTTC.

The chain uses TRBV7-2 and TRBJ2-2, with 7 positions matching TRBD2. In germline, CDR1 is SGHTA, CDR2 FQGNSA. CDR3 size: 16 residues. Trimming cost V 2 bases and J 3 bases; bases outside gene matches: 6. This CDR3 is CASSLSGTTYTGELFF. CDR3 sequence (DNA): TGTGCCAGCAGCTTATCCGGGACTACCTACACCGGGGAGCTGTTTTTT.

V is TRBV7-9 and J is TRBJ2-7, with TRBD2 matching 7 bases. CDR1 is SEHNR, CDR2 FQNEAQ, per germline (reference sequence). CDR3 length: 13 amino acids. Germline trimming cut 5 bases from V and 3 bases from J; bases unmatched to any gene: 4. This CDR3 is CASSRGDLYEQYF. Written as DNA, the CDR3 is TGTGCCAGCAGCCGGGGGGACCTCTACGAGCAGTACTTC.

The DNA for the CDR3 is TGTGCCATCGGGTCCTACGAGCAGTACTTC. Amino acid sequence: CAIGSYEQYF. The chain uses TRBV21-1 and TRBJ2-7; the table names TRBD2, a call not compared with the DNA. TRBV21-1 is a documented pseudogene. CDR3 length equals 10 residues.

This rearrangement joins TRBV5-1 to TRBJ1-1; D call uncertain. Germline CDR1 is SGHRS and CDR2 is YFSETQ. This CDR3 is built from 13 residues. Trimming pared 4 bases from V and 1 base from J, leaving 8 bases between. The CDR3 spells CASSPDWNTEAFF. As DNA, the CDR3 is TGCGCCAGCAGCCCCGACTGGAACACTGAAGCTTTCTTT.

The rearrangement links TRBV30 to TRBJ2-5; tentatively, D is TRBD2 (5 bases). In germline, CDR1 is GTSNPN, CDR2 SVGIG (reference sequence). The CDR3 is made up of 14 amino acids. V was clipped by 2 bases and J by 5 bases, with 15 bases between them. The CDR3 here is CAWSTGSLGETQYF. In DNA form, the CDR3 reads TGTGCCTGGAGTACGGGGTCGTTAGGGGAGACCCAGTACTTC.

The J gene is TRBJ1-5, the V gene TRBV19; a weak D match, TRBD1 (5 bases). The germline V gene has CDR1 LNHDA and CDR2 SQIVND (reference sequence). The CDR3 runs 14 residues. V was shortened by 5 bases and J by 8 bases, with 16 bases between the two germline ends. The CDR3 DNA reads TGTGCCAGTAGTGAGCCGCACAGGAGGGAGCCCCAGCATTTT. This sequence encodes CASSEPHRREPQHF.

CDR3 in amino acids: CASSENSGGPYEQYF. CDR3 nucleotide sequence: TGTGCCAGCAGTGAAAATAGCGGGGGGCCCTACGAGCAGTACTTC. The rearrangement links TRBV2 to TRBJ2-7; 10 bases are shared with TRBD2. This CDR3 is 15 amino acids long. J lost 2 bases, V lost 2 bases, and 3 bases had no gene match. Germline CDR1 SNHLY, CDR2 FYNNEI.

In DNA form, the CDR3 reads TGTGCCAGCAGCTTACGAGATCTCGACAGGACGCAGTACTTC. It specifies CASSLRDLDRTQYF. V usage is TRBV7-9 and J usage is TRBJ2-7; D possibly corresponds to TRBD1 (6 bases). The V end was cut by 2 bases, the J end by 9 bases, with 17 bases between. The CDR3 is 14 amino acids. The germline V gene encodes CDR1 SEHNR and CDR2 FQNEAQ (reference sequence).

The chain joins TRBV7-3 to TRBJ2-7; TRBD2 agrees at 11 bases. The CDR3 loop spans 15 amino acids. J lost 3 bases, V lost 5 bases, and 6 bases had no gene match. CDR1 and CDR2 (germline): SGHTA, FQGTGA. In DNA form, the CDR3 reads TGTGCCAGCAGCCGACTAGCGGGACGAAACTACGAGCAGTACTTC. It yields the protein CASSRLAGRNYEQYF.